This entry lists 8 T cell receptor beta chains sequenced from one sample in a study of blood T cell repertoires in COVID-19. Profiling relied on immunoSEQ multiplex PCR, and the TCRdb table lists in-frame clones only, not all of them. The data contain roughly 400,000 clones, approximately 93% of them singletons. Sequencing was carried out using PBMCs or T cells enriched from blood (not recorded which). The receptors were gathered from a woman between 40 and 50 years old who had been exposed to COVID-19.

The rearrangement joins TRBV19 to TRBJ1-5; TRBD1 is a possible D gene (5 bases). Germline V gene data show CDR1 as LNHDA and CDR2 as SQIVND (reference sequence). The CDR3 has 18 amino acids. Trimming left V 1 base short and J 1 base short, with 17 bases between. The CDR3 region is CASSIGQGAGSSNQPQHF. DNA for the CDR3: TGTGCCAGTAGTATAGGCCAGGGCGCGGGGTCAAGCAATCAGCCCCAGCATTTT.

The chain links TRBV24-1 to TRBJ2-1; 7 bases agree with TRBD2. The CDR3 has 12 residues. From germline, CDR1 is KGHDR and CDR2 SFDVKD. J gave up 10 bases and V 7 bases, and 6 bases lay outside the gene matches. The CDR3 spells CATSSGGREQFF. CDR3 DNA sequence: TGTGCCACCAGCTCGGGGGGTCGGGAGCAGTTCTTC.

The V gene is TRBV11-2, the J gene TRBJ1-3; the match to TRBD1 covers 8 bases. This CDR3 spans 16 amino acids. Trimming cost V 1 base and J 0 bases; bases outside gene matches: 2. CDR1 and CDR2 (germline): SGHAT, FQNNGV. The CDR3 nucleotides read TGTGCCAGCAGCTTAGGGGACAGGCTCTCTGGAAACACCATATATTTT. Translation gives CASSLGDRLSGNTIYF.

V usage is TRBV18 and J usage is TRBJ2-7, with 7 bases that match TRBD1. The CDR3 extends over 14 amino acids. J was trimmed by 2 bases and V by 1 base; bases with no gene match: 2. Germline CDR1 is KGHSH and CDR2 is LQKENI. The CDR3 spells CASSPRGQPYEQYF. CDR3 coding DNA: TGTGCCAGCTCACCACGGGGACAGCCCTACGAGCAGTACTTC.

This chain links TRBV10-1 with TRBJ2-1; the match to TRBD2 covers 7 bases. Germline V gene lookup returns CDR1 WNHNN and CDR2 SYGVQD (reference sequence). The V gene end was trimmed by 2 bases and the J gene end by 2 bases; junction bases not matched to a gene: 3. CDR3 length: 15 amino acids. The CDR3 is CASSEAGGTYNEQFF. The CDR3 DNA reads TGCGCCAGCAGTGAGGCCGGGGGGACCTACAATGAGCAGTTCTTC.

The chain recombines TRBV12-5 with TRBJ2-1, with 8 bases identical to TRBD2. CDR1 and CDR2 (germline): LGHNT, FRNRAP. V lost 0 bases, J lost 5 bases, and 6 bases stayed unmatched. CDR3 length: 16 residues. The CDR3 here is CASGLVRAGANNEQFF. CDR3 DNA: TGTGCTAGTGGTTTGGTACGAGCGGGGGCAAACAATGAGCAGTTCTTC.

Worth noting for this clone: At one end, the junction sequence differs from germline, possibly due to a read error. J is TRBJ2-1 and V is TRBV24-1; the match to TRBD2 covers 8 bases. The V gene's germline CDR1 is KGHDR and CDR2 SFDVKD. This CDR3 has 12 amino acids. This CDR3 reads CATSDLKGTSVF. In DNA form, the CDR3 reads TGTGCCACCAGTGATTTGAAGGGGACTAGTGTCTTC.

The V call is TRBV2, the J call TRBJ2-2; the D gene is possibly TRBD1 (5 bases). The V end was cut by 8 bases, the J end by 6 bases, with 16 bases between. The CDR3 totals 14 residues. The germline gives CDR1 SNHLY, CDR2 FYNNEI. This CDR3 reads CASDGQGTAGELFF. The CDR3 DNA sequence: TGTGCCAGCGACGGGCAGGGTACCGCCGGGGAGCTGTTTTTT.